What follows is one TCR beta chain and its context. Patients selected for sequencing had displayed CD8+CD57+ cell expansion by flow cytometry. Genomic DNA constituted the template upon which TCR beta VDJ and CDR3 profiling was performed. TCRdb reprocessed the reads via MiXCR and lists one record per CDR3 protein. Here the sample spans approximately 300,000 distinct CDR3 sequences, approximately 58% being singletons. This record comes from a study of CD8+CD57+ T cells in acquired aplastic anemia. The V gene lost 5 bases and the J gene lost 0 bases, with 8 bases spanning the gap. Germline lookup yields CDR1 MGHDK and CDR2 SYGVNS. The CDR3 runs 14 residues.

The genes are TRBV25-1 and TRBJ2-1; unclear D gene. The TCR originated in a human donor with aplastic anemia. Sequenced material: sorted CD4+, CD8+, or CD8+CD57+ T cells (not recorded which) from PBMCs. The CDR3 DNA reads as TGTGCCAGCAGTAGGATGAGCTCCTACAATGAGCAGTTCTTC. This sequence encodes CASSRMSSYNEQFF.